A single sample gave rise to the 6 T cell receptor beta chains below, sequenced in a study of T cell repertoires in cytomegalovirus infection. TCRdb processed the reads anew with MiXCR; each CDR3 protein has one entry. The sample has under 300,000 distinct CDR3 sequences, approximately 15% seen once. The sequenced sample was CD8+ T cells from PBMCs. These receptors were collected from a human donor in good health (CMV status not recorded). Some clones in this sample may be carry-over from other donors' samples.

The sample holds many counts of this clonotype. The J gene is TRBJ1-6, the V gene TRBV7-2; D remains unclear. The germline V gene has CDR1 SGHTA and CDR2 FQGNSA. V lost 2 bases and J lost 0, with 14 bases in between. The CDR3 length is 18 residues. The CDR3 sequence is CASSLFEPGSSYNSPLHF. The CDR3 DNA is TGTGCCAGCAGCTTATTCGAGCCGGGGAGCTCCTATAATTCACCCCTCCACTTT.

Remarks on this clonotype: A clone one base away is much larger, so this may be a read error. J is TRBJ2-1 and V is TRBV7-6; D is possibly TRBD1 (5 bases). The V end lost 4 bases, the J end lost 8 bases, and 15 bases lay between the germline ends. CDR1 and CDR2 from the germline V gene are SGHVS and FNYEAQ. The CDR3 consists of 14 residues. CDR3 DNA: TGTGCCAGCAGCTCCATCGACAGTCCTGATGAGCAGTTCTTC. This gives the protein CASSSIDSPDEQFF. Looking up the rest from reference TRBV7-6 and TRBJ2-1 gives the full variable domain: GAGVSQSPRYKVTKRGQDVALRCDPISGHVSLYWYRQALGQGPEFLTYFNYEAQQDKSGLPNDRFSAERPEGSISTLTIQRTEQRDSAMYRCASSSIDSPDEQFFGPGTRLTVL.

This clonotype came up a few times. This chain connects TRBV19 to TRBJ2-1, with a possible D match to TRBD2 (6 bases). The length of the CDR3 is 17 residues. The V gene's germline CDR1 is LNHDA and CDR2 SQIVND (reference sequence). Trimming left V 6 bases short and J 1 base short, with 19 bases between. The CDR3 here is CASRKLEGLGSYNEQFF. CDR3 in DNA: TGTGCCAGTAGGAAACTGGAGGGGTTAGGGTCCTACAATGAGCAGTTCTTC.

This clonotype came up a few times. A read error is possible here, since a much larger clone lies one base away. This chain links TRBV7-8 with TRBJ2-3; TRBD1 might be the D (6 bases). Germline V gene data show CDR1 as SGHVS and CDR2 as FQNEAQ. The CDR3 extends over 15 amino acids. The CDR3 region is CASRKSRTATVTQYF. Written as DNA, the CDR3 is TGTGCCAGCCGCAAATCCCGGACAGCCACAGTTACGCAGTATTTT.

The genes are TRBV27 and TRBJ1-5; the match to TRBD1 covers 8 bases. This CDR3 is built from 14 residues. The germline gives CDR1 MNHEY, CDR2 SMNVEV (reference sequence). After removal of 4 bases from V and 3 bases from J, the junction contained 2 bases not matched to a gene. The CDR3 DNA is TGTGCCAGCAGTTCAGGGGGCCCCAATCAGCCCCAGCATTTT. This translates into CASSSGGPNQPQHF.

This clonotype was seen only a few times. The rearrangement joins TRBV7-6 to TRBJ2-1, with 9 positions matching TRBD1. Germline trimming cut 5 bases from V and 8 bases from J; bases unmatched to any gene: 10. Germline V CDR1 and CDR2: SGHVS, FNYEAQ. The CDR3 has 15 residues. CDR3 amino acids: CASSPTGGSNYEQFF. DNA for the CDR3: TGTGCCAGCAGCCCAACAGGGGGCTCTAACTATGAGCAGTTCTTC.